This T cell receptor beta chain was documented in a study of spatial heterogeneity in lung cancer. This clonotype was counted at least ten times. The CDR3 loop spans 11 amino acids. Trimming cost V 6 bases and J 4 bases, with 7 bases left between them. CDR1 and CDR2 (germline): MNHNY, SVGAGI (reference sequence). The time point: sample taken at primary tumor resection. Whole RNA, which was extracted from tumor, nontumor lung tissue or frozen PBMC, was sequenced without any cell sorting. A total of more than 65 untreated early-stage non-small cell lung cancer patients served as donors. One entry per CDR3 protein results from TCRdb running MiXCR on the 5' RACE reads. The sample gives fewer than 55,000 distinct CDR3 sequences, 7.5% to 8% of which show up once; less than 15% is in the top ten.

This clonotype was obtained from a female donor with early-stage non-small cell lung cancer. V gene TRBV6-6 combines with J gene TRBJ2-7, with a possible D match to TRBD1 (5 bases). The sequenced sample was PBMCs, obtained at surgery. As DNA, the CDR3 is TGTGCCAGCAGGGGGCCATACGAGCAGTACTTC. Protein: CASRGPYEQYF.